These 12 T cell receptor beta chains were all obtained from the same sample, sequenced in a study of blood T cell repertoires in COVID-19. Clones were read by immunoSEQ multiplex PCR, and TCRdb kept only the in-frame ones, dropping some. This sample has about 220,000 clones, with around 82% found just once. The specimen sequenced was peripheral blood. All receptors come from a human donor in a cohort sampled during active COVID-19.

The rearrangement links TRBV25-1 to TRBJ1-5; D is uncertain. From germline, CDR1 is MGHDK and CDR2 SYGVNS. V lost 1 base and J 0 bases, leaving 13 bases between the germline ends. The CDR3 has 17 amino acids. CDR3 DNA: TGTGCCAGCAGTGAATGTAGGAGGCCAGTTAGCAATCAGCCCCAGCATTTT. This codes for CASSECRRPVSNQPQHF.

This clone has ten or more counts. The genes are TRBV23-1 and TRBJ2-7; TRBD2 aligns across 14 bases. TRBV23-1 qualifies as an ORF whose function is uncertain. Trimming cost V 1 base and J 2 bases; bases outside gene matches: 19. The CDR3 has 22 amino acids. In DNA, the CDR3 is TGCGCCAGCAGTCAATATCCCCCTAGGGGACTAGCGGGAGTGAGTTCCCCCTACGAGCAGTACTTC. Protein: CASSQYPPRGLAGVSSPYEQYF.

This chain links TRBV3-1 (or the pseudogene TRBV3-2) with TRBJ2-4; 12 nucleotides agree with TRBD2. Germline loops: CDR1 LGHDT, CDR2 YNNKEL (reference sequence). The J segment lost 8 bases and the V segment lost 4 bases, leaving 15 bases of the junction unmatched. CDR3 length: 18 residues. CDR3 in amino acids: CASSRAGLAGPYGDIQYF. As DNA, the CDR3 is TGTGCCAGCAGCCGGGCTGGACTAGCGGGGCCATACGGGGACATTCAGTACTTC.

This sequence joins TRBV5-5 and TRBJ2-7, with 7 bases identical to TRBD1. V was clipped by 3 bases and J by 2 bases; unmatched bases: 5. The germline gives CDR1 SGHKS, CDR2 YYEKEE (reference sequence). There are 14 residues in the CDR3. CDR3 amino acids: CASSYFGTAYEQYF. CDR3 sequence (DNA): TGTGCCAGCAGCTATTTCGGGACAGCCTACGAGCAGTACTTC.

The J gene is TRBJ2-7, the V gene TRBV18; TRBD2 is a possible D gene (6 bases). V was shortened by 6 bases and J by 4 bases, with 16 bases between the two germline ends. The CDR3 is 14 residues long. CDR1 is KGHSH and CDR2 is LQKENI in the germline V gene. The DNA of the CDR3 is TGTGCCAGCTCCCCGGGGGAGGCTTTTTACGAGCAGTACTTC. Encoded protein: CASSPGEAFYEQYF.

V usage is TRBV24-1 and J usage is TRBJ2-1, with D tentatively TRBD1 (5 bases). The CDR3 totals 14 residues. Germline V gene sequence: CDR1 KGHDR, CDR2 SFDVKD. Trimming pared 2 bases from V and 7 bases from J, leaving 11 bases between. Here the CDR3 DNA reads TGTGCCACCAGTGATTGGGGCAGAACTAATGAGCAGTTCTTC. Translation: CATSDWGRTNEQFF.

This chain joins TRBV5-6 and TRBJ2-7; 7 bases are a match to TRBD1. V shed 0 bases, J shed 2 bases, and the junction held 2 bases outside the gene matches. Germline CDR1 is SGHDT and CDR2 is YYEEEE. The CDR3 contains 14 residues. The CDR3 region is CASSLDRGAYEQYF. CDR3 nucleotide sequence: TGTGCCAGCAGCTTGGACAGGGGAGCCTACGAGCAGTACTTC. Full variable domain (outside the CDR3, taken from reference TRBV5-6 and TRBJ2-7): DAGVTQSPTHLIKTRGQQVTLRCSPKSGHDTVSWYQQALGQGPQFIFQYYEEEERQRGNFPDRFSGHQFPNYSSELNVNALLLGDSALYLCASSLDRGAYEQYFGPGTRLTVT.

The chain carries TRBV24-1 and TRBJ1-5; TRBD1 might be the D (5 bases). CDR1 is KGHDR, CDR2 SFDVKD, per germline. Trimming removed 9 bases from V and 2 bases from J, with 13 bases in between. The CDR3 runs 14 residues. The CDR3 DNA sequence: TGTGCCACCTCACGGGGGGGAGGCAATCAGCCCCAGCATTTT. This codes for CATSRGGGNQPQHF.

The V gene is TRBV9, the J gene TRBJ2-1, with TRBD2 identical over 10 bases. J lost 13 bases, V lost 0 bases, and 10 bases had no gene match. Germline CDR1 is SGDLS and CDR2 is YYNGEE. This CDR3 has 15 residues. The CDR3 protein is CASSVVNELAGDQFF. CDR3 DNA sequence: TGTGCCAGCAGCGTAGTTAACGAGCTAGCGGGAGACCAGTTCTTC.

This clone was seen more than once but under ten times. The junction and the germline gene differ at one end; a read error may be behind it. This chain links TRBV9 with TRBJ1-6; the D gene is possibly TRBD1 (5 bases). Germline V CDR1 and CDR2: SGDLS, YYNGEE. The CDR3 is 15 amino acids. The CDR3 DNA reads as TGTGCCAGCAGTGGCCCGACAGCCTATGATTCACCCCTCCACTTT. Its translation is CASSGPTAYDSPLHF. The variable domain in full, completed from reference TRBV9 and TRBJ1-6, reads DSGVTQTPKHLITATGQRVTLRCSPRSGDLSVYWYQQSLDQGLQFLIQYYNGEERAKGNILERFSAQQFPDLHSELNLSSLELGDSALYFCASSGPTAYDSPLHFGNGTRLTVT.

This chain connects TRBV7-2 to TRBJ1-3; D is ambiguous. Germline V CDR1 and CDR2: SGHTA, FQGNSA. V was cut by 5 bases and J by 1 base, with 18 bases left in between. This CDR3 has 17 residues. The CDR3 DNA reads TGTGCCAGCAGCAAGACGTTGAGGCCCGAATCTGGAAACACCATATATTTT. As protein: CASSKTLRPESGNTIYF.

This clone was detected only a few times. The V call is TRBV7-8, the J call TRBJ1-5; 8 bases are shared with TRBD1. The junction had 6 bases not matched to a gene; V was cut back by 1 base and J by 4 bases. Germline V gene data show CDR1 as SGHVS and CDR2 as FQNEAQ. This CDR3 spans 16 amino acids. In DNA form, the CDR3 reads TGTGCCAGCAGCTTAGATACCACAGGGGGAAATCAGCCCCAGCATTTT. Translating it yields CASSLDTTGGNQPQHF.